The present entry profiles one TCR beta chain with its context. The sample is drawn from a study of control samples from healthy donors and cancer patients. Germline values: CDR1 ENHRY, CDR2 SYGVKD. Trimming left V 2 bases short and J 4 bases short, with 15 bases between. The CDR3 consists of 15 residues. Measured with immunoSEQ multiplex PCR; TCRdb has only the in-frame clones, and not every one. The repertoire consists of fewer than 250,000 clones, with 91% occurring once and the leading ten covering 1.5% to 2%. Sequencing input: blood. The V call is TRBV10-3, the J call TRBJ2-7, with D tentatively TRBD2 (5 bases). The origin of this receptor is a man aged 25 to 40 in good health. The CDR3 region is CAISEGLASGYEQYF. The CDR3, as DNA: TGTGCCATCAGTGAGGGCCTAGCATCGGGATACGAGCAGTACTTC.